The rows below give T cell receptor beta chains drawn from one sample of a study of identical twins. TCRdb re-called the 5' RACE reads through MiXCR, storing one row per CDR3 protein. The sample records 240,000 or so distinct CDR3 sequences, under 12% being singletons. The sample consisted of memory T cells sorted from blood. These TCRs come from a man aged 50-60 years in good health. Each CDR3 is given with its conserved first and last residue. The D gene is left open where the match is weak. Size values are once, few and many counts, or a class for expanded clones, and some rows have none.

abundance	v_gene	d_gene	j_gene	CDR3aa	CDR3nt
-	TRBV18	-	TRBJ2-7	CASSPPQGYEQYF	TGTGCCAGCTCCCCCCCACAGGGTTACGAGCAGTACTTC
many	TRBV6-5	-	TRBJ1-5	CASSYGVFQPQHF	TGTGCCAGCAGTTACGGGGTTTTTCAGCCCCAGCATTTT
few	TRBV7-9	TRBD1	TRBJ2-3	CASSLSDRGYTDTQYF	TGTGCCAGCAGCTTAAGCGACAGGGGTTACACAGATACGCAGTATTTT
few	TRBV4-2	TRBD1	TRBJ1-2	CASSQDLNRGRNYGYTF	TGTGCCAGCAGCCAAGATTTAAACAGGGGGCGAAACTATGGCTACACCTTC
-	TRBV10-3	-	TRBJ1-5	CAISEPSRSGNQPQHF	TGTGCCATCAGTGAGCCCTCCAGGTCTGGCAATCAGCCCCAGCATTTT
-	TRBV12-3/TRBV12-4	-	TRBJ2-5	CASSSRWAQYF	TGTGCCAGCAGTTCGAGGTGGGCCCAGTACTTC
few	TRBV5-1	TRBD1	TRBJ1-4	CASSFGTGPRGEKLFF	TGCGCCAGCAGCTTCGGGACAGGCCCTAGGGGCGAAAAACTGTTTTTT
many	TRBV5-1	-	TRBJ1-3	CASSLAGPSENTIYF	TGCGCCAGCAGCCTCGCCGGGCCATCGGAAAACACCATATATTTT
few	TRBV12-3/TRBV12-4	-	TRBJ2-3	CASRQDAGTDTQYF	TGTGCCAGCAGACAGGACGCAGGCACAGATACGCAGTATTTT
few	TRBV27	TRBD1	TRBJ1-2	CASSFSTRQGGGYTF	TGTGCCAGCAGTTTCTCCACGCGGCAGGGGGGCGGCTACACCTTC
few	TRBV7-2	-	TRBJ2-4	CASSLDQKNIQYF	TGTGCCAGCAGCTTAGATCAAAAAAACATTCAGTACTTC
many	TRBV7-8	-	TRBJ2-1	CASVSTSSYNEQFF	TGTGCCAGCGTCTCGACCTCCTCCTACAATGAGCAGTTCTTC
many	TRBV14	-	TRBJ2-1	CASSQAQLASYNEQFF	TGTGCCAGCAGCCAAGCTCAGTTAGCCTCCTACAATGAGCAGTTCTTC
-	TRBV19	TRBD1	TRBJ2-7	CATSWTGQSSEQYF	TGTGCCACCAGTTGGACAGGTCAGAGTTCCGAGCAGTACTTC
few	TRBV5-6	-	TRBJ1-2	CASSLGQVLYGYTF	TGTGCCAGCAGCTTGGGACAGGTGCTATATGGCTACACCTTC
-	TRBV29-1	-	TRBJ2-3	CSVDWTEGTDTQYF	TGCAGCGTTGATTGGACGGAGGGCACAGATACGCAGTATTTT
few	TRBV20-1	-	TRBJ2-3	CSARLGTDTQYF	TGCAGTGCTAGATTAGGAACAGATACGCAGTATTTT
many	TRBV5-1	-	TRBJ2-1	CASSLEQLTGYNEQFF	TGCGCCAGCAGCTTGGAACAGCTAACTGGATACAATGAGCAGTTCTTC
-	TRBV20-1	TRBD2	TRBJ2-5	CSAHGLAGVAETQYF	TGCAGTGCCCACGGACTAGCGGGAGTGGCCGAGACCCAGTACTTC
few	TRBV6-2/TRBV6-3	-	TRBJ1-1	CASSYDRREAFF	TGTGCCAGCAGTTACGACAGGCGTGAAGCTTTCTTT
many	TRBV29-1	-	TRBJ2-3	CSARFLGDTQYF	TGCAGCGCCCGGTTTCTGGGGGATACGCAGTATTTT
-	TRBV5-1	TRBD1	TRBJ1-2	CASSGRTGGESGSGYTF	TGCGCCAGCAGCGGACGGACAGGGGGCGAAAGTGGTAGCGGCTACACCTTC
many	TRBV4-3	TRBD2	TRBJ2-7	CASSQDRRLAGGHEQYF	TGCGCCAGCAGCCAAGATCGACGACTAGCGGGAGGGCACGAGCAGTACTTC
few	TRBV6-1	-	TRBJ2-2	CASSEKARGLSWETGELFF	TGTGCCAGCAGTGAAAAGGCCCGGGGCCTATCCTGGGAAACCGGGGAGCTGTTTTTT
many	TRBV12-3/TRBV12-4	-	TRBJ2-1	CASSLRSGRRDEQFF	TGTGCCAGCAGTTTAAGGTCGGGGAGGCGGGATGAGCAGTTCTTC
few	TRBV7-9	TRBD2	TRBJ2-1	CASSPHLREGPNEQFF	TGTGCCAGCAGCCCCCATCTGCGGGAGGGCCCTAATGAGCAGTTCTTC
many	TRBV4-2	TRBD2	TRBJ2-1	CASSLNSGTSGGNEQFF	TGTGCCAGCAGCCTAAACTCCGGGACTAGCGGGGGGAATGAGCAGTTCTTC